The 9 T cell receptor beta chains below were found in one sample sequenced in a study of blood T cell repertoires in COVID-19. This table comes from immunoSEQ multiplex PCR, and its TCRdb copy is limited to in-frame clones, with some not included. The data show some 330,000 clones, around nine tenths seen once. Sequencing input: peripheral blood. All receptors come from a woman aged 30 to 39 with COVID-19, enrolled during active disease.

The table lists this clone with a count of one. The CDR3 sequence is CASRESNKNTEAFF. The CDR3 DNA reads TGTGCCAGCCGCGAATCGAATAAGAACACTGAAGCTTTCTTT. This chain joins TRBV6-4 and TRBJ1-1, with D uncertain. The CDR3 is made up of 14 amino acids. The V end was cut by 8 bases, the J end by 1 base, with 14 bases between. Germline V lookup: CDR1 MRHNA, CDR2 SNTAGT.

The V call is TRBV21-1, the J call TRBJ2-3; the table's D call, TRBD2, was not checked against the DNA. TRBV21-1 is a known pseudogene. The CDR3 has 18 amino acids. In nucleotides, the CDR3 is TGTGCCAGCAGCAAAGTCCATAGTGCGGGGGGCGAGTCAGATACGCAGTATTTT. The encoded protein is CASSKVHSAGGESDTQYF.

The gene calls are TRBV3-1 (or the pseudogene TRBV3-2) and TRBJ2-1; 10 bases fit TRBD2. From germline, CDR1 is LGHDT and CDR2 YNNKEL (reference sequence). With 1 base clipped from V and 5 bases from J, the junction kept 8 bases outside the gene matches. There are 17 residues in the CDR3. CDR3 DNA: TGTGCCAGCAGCCAAGTCTCTGGGCTAGCGGGGGACAATGAGCAGTTCTTC. Translated, it gives CASSQVSGLAGDNEQFF.

This rearrangement joins TRBV4-1 to TRBJ2-3, with TRBD1 identical over 10 bases. V shed 1 base and J 3 bases; nucleotides not matched to a gene: 1. The CDR3 contains 15 residues. The V gene's germline CDR1 is MGHRA and CDR2 YSYEKL. The CDR3 loop is CASSQGGQGTDTQYF. The CDR3 DNA reads as TGCGCCAGCAGCCAAGGGGGACAGGGGACAGATACGCAGTATTTT.

The CDR3 is CASSPWGTSGGAYNEQFF. Here the CDR3 DNA reads TGTGCCAGCAGCCCCTGGGGGACTAGCGGGGGGGCCTACAATGAGCAGTTCTTC. This chain uses TRBV11-3 with TRBJ2-1; TRBD2 matches at 16 bases. The V segment lost 5 bases and the J segment 2 bases; nucleotides outside the gene matches: 6. CDR3 length: 18 amino acids. CDR1 is SGHNT and CDR2 is YENEEA in the germline V gene.

The chain uses TRBV7-2 and TRBJ2-3; D is ambiguous. Germline values: CDR1 SGHTA, CDR2 FQGNSA. V lost 1 base, J lost 0 bases, and 5 bases lay in between. The CDR3 totals 14 residues. The DNA of the CDR3 is TGTGCCAGCAGCTTAGGAGCTAGCACAGATACGCAGTATTTT. As protein: CASSLGASTDTQYF. Variable domain in full (rest from reference TRBV7-2 and TRBJ2-3): GAGVSQSPSNKVTEKGKDVELRCDPISGHTALYWYRQSLGQGLEFLIYFQGNSAPDKSGLPSDRFSAERTGGSVSTLTIQRTQQEDSAVYLCASSLGASTDTQYFGPGTRLTVL.

Only a few counts were recorded for this clone. The CDR3 sequence: CASSLVGQGLSTTIYF. The CDR3 nucleotides read TGCGCCAGCAGCTTGGTGGGACAGGGTTTATCTACCACCATATATTTT. V and J are TRBV5-1 and TRBJ1-3; TRBD1 aligns across 9 bases. This CDR3 region has 16 residues. Germline V lookup: CDR1 SGHRS, CDR2 YFSETQ. Germline trimming cut 0 bases from V and 9 bases from J; bases unmatched to any gene: 10.

V and J are TRBV9 and TRBJ2-1; D ambiguous. With 0 bases removed from V and 6 bases from J, the gap between germline ends came to 10 bases. Germline V gene lookup returns CDR1 SGDLS and CDR2 YYNGEE. This CDR3 contains 14 residues. The CDR3 DNA sequence: TGTGCCAGCAGCGTAGCCGGTAACGGCAATGAGCAGTTCTTC. Translated, it gives CASSVAGNGNEQFF.

This chain uses TRBV24-1 with TRBJ2-7, with D maybe TRBD2 (6 bases). V lost 3 bases, J lost 5 bases, and 16 bases lay in between. Germline CDR1 KGHDR, CDR2 SFDVKD. CDR3 length: 15 amino acids. CDR3: CATSDGGVTGDEQYF. Here the CDR3 DNA reads TGTGCCACCAGTGATGGAGGGGTGACTGGGGACGAGCAGTACTTC.